Below are 11 T cell receptor beta chains sequenced from a single sample in a study of shared clonotypes between healthy human individuals. The data were produced by immunoSEQ multiplex PCR, yet TCRdb's version contains in-frame clones alone and is incomplete. This table holds some 450,000 clones, roughly three quarters found once. The specimen sequenced was PBMCs. The receptor source for this set is a woman in her 40s in good health. Some clones in this sample may be carry-over from other donors' samples.

This chain connects TRBV7-9 to TRBJ2-7; tentative D call: TRBD2 (6 bases). V was shortened by 0 bases and J by 2 bases, with 11 bases between the two germline ends. The length of the CDR3 is 15 residues. Germline CDR1 is SEHNR and CDR2 is FQNEAQ (reference sequence). The CDR3 reads CASSLAAGSTYEQYF. CDR3 bases: TGTGCCAGCAGCTTAGCGGCGGGAAGCACCTACGAGCAGTACTTC.

As concerns this clone: A far larger clone is only one base removed, so a read error is likely. The sample has other DNA sequences that encode this CDR3 too. This chain joins TRBV2 and TRBJ2-7, with 8 bases that match TRBD1. From germline, CDR1 is SNHLY and CDR2 FYNNEI. This CDR3 spans 12 amino acids. CDR3 bases: TGTGCCAGTAGTGAAGGGACAGGCGAGCAGTACTTC. Amino acids: CASSEGTGEQYF. The complete variable domain, with remaining parts taken from reference TRBV2 and TRBJ2-7, reads EPEVTQTPSHQVTQMGQEVILRCVPISNHLYFYWYRQILGQKVEFLVSFYNNEISEKSEIFDDQFSVERPDGSNFTLKIRSTKLEDSAMYFCASSEGTGEQYFGPGTRLTVT.

The gene calls are TRBV30 and TRBJ1-3, with no clear D. CDR3 length: 12 residues. V shed 0 bases and J shed 7 bases, with 7 bases lying between them. Germline loops: CDR1 GTSNPN, CDR2 SVGIG (reference sequence). The CDR3 DNA reads as TGTGCCTGGAGTGTGGATTCGAACACCATATATTTT. Amino acids: CAWSVDSNTIYF.

V usage is TRBV9 and J usage is TRBJ1-2; D is undetermined. The CDR3 covers 15 residues. In germline, CDR1 is SGDLS, CDR2 YYNGEE. Trimming left V 1 base short and J 6 bases short, with 16 bases between. The CDR3 here is CASSVLGSQRHGYTF. CDR3 in DNA: TGTGCCAGCAGCGTACTCGGGAGTCAGAGACATGGCTACACCTTC.

This clone was observed a single time. The rearrangement uses TRBV4-1 and TRBJ2-1, with D possibly matching TRBD2 (6 bases). Germline CDR1 MGHRA, CDR2 YSYEKL. V dropped 6 bases and J dropped 3 bases, with 15 bases sitting between them. This CDR3 has 15 amino acids. The CDR3 sequence: CASRTGLTRYNEQFF. The CDR3, as DNA: TGCGCCAGCAGAACCGGACTAACCCGCTACAATGAGCAGTTCTTC.

This clone was counted only a few times. The rearrangement links TRBV7-9 to TRBJ1-1; unclear D gene. The CDR3 loop spans 13 amino acids. Trimming stripped 4 bases from V and 8 bases from J, with 14 bases between. CDR1 is SEHNR, CDR2 FQNEAQ, per germline (reference sequence). The CDR3 here is CASSSTRAGEAFF. CDR3 nucleotides: TGTGCCAGCAGCTCGACTAGGGCGGGCGAAGCTTTCTTT.

This clone was seen a few times. A much bigger clone sits one base away, suggesting this may be a read error. Because the CDR3 is missing its conserved closing phenylalanine or tryptophan, this is likely a read error. The chain is built from TRBV29-1 and TRBJ2-7; D might be TRBD1 or TRBD2, each matching 5 bases. V was clipped by 7 bases and J by 7 bases, with 14 bases between them. The CDR3 sequence is 11 residues long. CDR1 and CDR2 from the germline V gene are SQVTM and ANQGSEA. The CDR3 nucleotides read TGCAGCGGCGGACAAGGAGGTGAGCAGTACTCC. Translated: CSGGQGGEQYS.

The genes are TRBV28 and TRBJ2-7; 7 positions match TRBD2. J was trimmed by 5 bases and V by 2 bases; bases with no gene match: 6. Germline assignment: CDR1 MDHEN and CDR2 SYDVKM. This CDR3 spans 14 amino acids. CDR3 region: CASSLVREWDEQYF. CDR3 in DNA: TGTGCCAGCAGTTTAGTGCGGGAGTGGGACGAGCAGTACTTC.

This clone was observed a few times. A far larger clone is off by one base, so a read error is likely. The conserved final phenylalanine or tryptophan is absent from the CDR3, which likely points to a read error. V is TRBV7-9 and J is TRBJ2-7, with unresolved D. CDR1 is SEHNR and CDR2 is FQNEAQ in the germline V gene (reference sequence). V was pared by 1 base and J by 1 base, with 8 bases between. The CDR3 totals 14 residues. DNA for the CDR3: TGTGCCAGCAGCTTAGACGCTTGGTCCTACGAGCAGTACCTC. Translating gives CASSLDAWSYEQYL.

The chain has TRBV30 and TRBJ2-1, with TRBD2 matching over 10 bases. Germline V lookup: CDR1 GTSNPN, CDR2 SVGIG (reference sequence). This CDR3 region has 13 residues. The ends lost 1 base at V and 9 bases at J; junction bases unmatched: 3. The CDR3 is CAWSGLAGSEQFF. DNA for the CDR3: TGTGCCTGGAGTGGACTAGCGGGCAGTGAGCAGTTCTTC.

The rearrangement joins TRBV7-3 to TRBJ2-1; TRBD2 matches 11 bases. The V gene's germline CDR1 is SGHTA and CDR2 FQGTGA. Losses at the gene ends were 4 bases for V and 6 bases for J; bases not matched to a gene: 5. This CDR3 region has 15 residues. The CDR3 loop reads CASSYGLAGRNEQFF. CDR3 DNA sequence: TGTGCCAGCAGCTACGGACTAGCGGGCCGCAATGAGCAGTTCTTC.